This record covers a single TCR beta chain. As yet, its antigen is unknown. This CDR3 contains 15 residues. Looked up from germline, CDR1 is SNHLY and CDR2 is FYNNEI. Trimming cost V 3 bases and J 3 bases; bases outside gene matches: 8. Repertoires were generated with immunoSEQ multiplex PCR, while TCRdb's copy carries only in-frame clones and drops some. The table has 150,000 to 200,000 clones, approximately 72% seen once. The sample originates from a study of cytotoxic CD8 clonotypes in ibrutinib-treated CLL. Study information: The patients comprised some 10 relapsed/refractory and about 15 treatment-naive cases, 17 to 18 IGHV unmutated.

Broader study findings: Sustained-remission patients were sampled at different times than progressing patients were. Having risen at ibrutinib response, clonality had fallen back toward baseline by progression.

The V call is TRBV2, the J call TRBJ2-7; 7 bases fit TRBD2. The sequencing used PBMCs, collected after 24 months of ibrutinib treatment. This receptor was taken from a human donor with chronic lymphocytic leukemia. The CDR3 loop is CASSDGAGVFYEQYF. CDR3 nucleotides: TGTGCCAGCAGTGATGGGGCGGGAGTTTTCTACGAGCAGTACTTC.